Shown below are 15 T cell receptor beta chains from a single sample sequenced in a study of T-cell memory formation after mild COVID-19. Each CDR3 protein gets one entry after TCRdb re-called the 5' RACE reads with MiXCR. The sample has around 530,000 distinct CDR3 sequences, roughly 21% seen once. What was sequenced was PBMCs or a T cell subset sorted from them (not recorded which). The receptors stem from an adult woman who had mild COVID-19 (a few samples of this study predate the infection). Cell type and time point are not known.

The chain links TRBV15 to TRBJ2-1, with 7 bases that match TRBD1. J gave up 3 bases and V 3 bases, and 2 bases lay outside the gene matches. This CDR3 is built from 14 residues. Germline CDR1 and CDR2: LNHNV and YYDKDF (reference sequence). The CDR3 region has the DNA TGTGCCACCAGCAGGGGGGACAGCTACAATGAGCAGTTCTTC. Protein product: CATSRGDSYNEQFF. Full variable domain (rest looked up from reference TRBV15 and TRBJ2-1): DAMVIQNPRYQVTQFGKPVTLSCSQTLNHNVMYWYQQKSSQAPKLLFHYYDKDFNNEADTPDNFQSRRPNTSFCFLDIRSPGLGDTAMYLCATSRGDSYNEQFFGPGTRLTVL.

This clonotype was recorded a few times. The V gene is TRBV4-1, the J gene TRBJ1-5; 9 nucleotides align to TRBD1. With V trimmed by 2 bases and J by 3 bases, 5 bases remained unmatched. CDR1 is MGHRA and CDR2 is YSYEKL in the germline V gene. This CDR3 region has 16 residues. The CDR3 spells CASSQPDRGNNQPQHF. Written as DNA, the CDR3 is TGCGCCAGCAGCCAACCGGACAGGGGAAACAATCAGCCCCAGCATTTT.

This clonotype was counted a few times. The chain recombines TRBV9 with TRBJ1-6; 7 nucleotides line up with TRBD1. Germline V lookup: CDR1 SGDLS, CDR2 YYNGEE. This CDR3 is built from 14 residues. V shed 1 base, J shed 7 bases, and the junction held 2 bases outside the gene matches. The CDR3 DNA follows: TGTGCCAGCAGCGTAACGGACAGGAATTCACCCCTCCACTTT. This codes for CASSVTDRNSPLHF.

This clonotype has a handful of counts. The rearrangement uses TRBV19 and TRBJ1-4; D is unresolved. The V end lost 4 bases, the J end lost 7 bases, and 13 bases lay between the germline ends. The CDR3 runs 14 residues. Germline lookup yields CDR1 LNHDA and CDR2 SQIVND (reference sequence). Here the CDR3 reads CASSTGSSGEKLFF. CDR3 sequence (DNA): TGTGCCAGTAGTACTGGGAGTAGCGGTGAAAAACTGTTTTTT.

The V gene is TRBV27, the J gene TRBJ2-7, with 9 bases fitting TRBD2. This CDR3 spans 13 amino acids. Germline lookup yields CDR1 MNHEY and CDR2 SMNVEV (reference sequence). Trimming removed 11 bases from V and 2 bases from J; junction bases left unmatched: 7. The CDR3 spells CAVGRGGTYEQYF. The DNA for the CDR3 is TGTGCCGTCGGGCGGGGGGGCACCTACGAGCAGTACTTC.

This clonotype was seen repeatedly, ten times or more. The V call is TRBV5-5, the J call TRBJ2-7; 7 nucleotides line up with TRBD2. Germline V lookup: CDR1 SGHKS, CDR2 YYEKEE (reference sequence). The V gene end was trimmed by 6 bases and the J gene end by 6 bases; junction bases not matched to a gene: 6. The CDR3 has 12 residues. CDR3 protein: CASTIGRGEQYF. CDR3 DNA sequence: TGTGCCAGCACCATTGGGAGGGGCGAGCAGTACTTC. The full variable domain, rest sourced from reference TRBV5-5 and TRBJ2-7, is DAGVTQSPTHLIKTRGQQVTLRCSPISGHKSVSWYQQVLGQGPQFIFQYYEKEERGRGNFPDRFSARQFPNYSSELNVNALLLGDSALYLCASTIGRGEQYFGPGTRLTVT.

The chain is built from TRBV7-9 and TRBJ1-5; 10 nucleotides line up with TRBD1. After removal of 0 bases from V and 5 bases from J, the junction contained 4 bases not matched to a gene. CDR3 size: 16 residues. The germline V gene encodes CDR1 SEHNR and CDR2 FQNEAQ (reference sequence). CDR3 nucleotides: TGTGCCAGCAGCTTAGCGGGACAGGGGCCACATCAGCCCCAGCATTTT. It specifies CASSLAGQGPHQPQHF.

Concerning this clonotype itself: At one end the junction does not follow the germline gene, possibly because of a read error. This chain links TRBV6-5 with TRBJ2-3, with a weak D call TRBD1 (6 bases). The germline V gene has CDR1 MNHEY and CDR2 SVGAGI. The CDR3 contains 19 residues. The DNA for the CDR3 is TGTGCCAGCAGTCACTCCAACCTCCGACACAGGGTAGGGGTTGATACGCAGTATTTT. Translated: CASSHSNLRHRVGVDTQYF.

This clonotype was counted between two and nine times. The chain links TRBV5-5 to TRBJ1-5; a weak D match, TRBD1 (5 bases). Trimming stripped 1 base from V and 6 bases from J, with 8 bases between. Germline loops: CDR1 SGHKS, CDR2 YYEKEE (reference sequence). This CDR3 has 13 amino acids. The CDR3 protein is CASSLWGGQPQHF. DNA for the CDR3: TGTGCCAGCAGCTTGTGGGGCGGTCAGCCCCAGCATTTT. Based on the CDR3 plus reference TRBV5-5 and TRBJ1-5, the full variable domain is DAGVTQSPTHLIKTRGQQVTLRCSPISGHKSVSWYQQVLGQGPQFIFQYYEKEERGRGNFPDRFSARQFPNYSSELNVNALLLGDSALYLCASSLWGGQPQHFGDGTRLSIL.

The chain couples TRBV9 to TRBJ2-3, with a weak D call TRBD2 (6 bases). The length of the CDR3 is 15 residues. Germline V gives CDR1 SGDLS, CDR2 YYNGEE. The V end lost 0 bases, the J end lost 5 bases, and 13 bases lay between the germline ends. The CDR3, as DNA: TGTGCCAGCAGCGTAGAGCTAGCGATCGGAGATACGCAGTATTTT. Translating gives CASSVELAIGDTQYF.

This clonotype was detected ten times or more. This chain uses TRBV7-2 with TRBJ2-1, with D possibly being TRBD2 (5 bases). Germline lookup yields CDR1 SGHTA and CDR2 FQGNSA. Trimming took 3 bases from V and 10 from J, leaving 10 bases between them. The CDR3 runs 12 residues. CDR3 bases: TGTGCCAGCAGCTTCCGGGGTCCGGAGCAGTTCTTC. Translating gives CASSFRGPEQFF.

The V and J genes are TRBV29-1 and TRBJ1-6, with 7 bases that match TRBD1. There are 15 residues in the CDR3. V shed 6 bases, J shed 9 bases, and the junction held 14 bases outside the gene matches. The germline CDR1 and CDR2 sequences are SQVTM and ANQGSEA. The CDR3 DNA sequence: TGCAGCGTCGCCACCTCCGGGACAGTAGGTTCACCCCTCCACTTT. Translation: CSVATSGTVGSPLHF. The full variable domain, in which reference TRBV29-1 and TRBJ1-6 provide the parts outside the CDR3, is SAVISQKPSRDICQRGTSLTIQCQVDSQVTMMFWYRQQPGQSLTLIATANQGSEATYESGFVIDKFPISRPNLTFSTLTVSNMSPEDSSIYLCSVATSGTVGSPLHFGNGTRLTVT.

The chain couples TRBV11-2 to TRBJ1-5; D remains unclear. V was shortened by 5 bases and J by 2 bases, with 7 bases between the two germline ends. The CDR3 runs 13 residues. Germline lookup yields CDR1 SGHAT and CDR2 FQNNGV. Here the CDR3 DNA reads TGTGCCAGCAGCCCAGAAGGCAATCAGCCCCAGCATTTT. This gives the protein CASSPEGNQPQHF.

There are many counts of this clonotype. This chain connects TRBV24-1 to TRBJ2-1; 13 bases map to TRBD2. Germline loops: CDR1 KGHDR, CDR2 SFDVKD. The CDR3 spans 16 residues. The ends lost 3 bases at V and 5 bases at J; junction bases unmatched: 3. CDR3 bases: TGTGCCACCAGTGATGTAGGACTAGCGGGAGACAATGAGCAGTTCTTC. As protein: CATSDVGLAGDNEQFF.

This clonotype occurred many times. V is TRBV25-1 and J is TRBJ2-7; 13 bases are a match to TRBD2. Germline CDR1 MGHDK, CDR2 SYGVNS. V lost 1 base and J lost 5; bases outside the gene matches: 11. The CDR3 loop spans 18 amino acids. Here the CDR3 DNA reads TGTGCCAGCAGTGAATGGAAACTAGCGGGAGGGCCTGTCGACGAGCAGTACTTC. It is translated as CASSEWKLAGGPVDEQYF.